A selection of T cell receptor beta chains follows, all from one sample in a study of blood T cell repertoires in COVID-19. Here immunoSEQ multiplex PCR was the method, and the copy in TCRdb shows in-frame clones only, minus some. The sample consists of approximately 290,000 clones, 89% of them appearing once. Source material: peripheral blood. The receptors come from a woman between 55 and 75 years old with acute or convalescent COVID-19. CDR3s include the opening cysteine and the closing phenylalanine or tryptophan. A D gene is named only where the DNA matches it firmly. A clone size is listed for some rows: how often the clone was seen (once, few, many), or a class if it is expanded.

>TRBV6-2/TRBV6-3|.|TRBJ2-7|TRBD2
CASSSGTRFGYEQYF
TGTGCCAGCAGTTCCGGGACTAGGTTCGGCTACGAGCAGTACTTC
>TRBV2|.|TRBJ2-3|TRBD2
CASSTTGGGTQYF
TGTGCCTCCAGCACGACGGGGGGTGGTACGCAGTATTTT
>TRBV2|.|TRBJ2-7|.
CASRYSFGEQYF
TGTGCCAGCAGGTACTCGTTCGGCGAGCAGTACTTC
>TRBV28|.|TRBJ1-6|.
CASSLPGLDNSPLHF
TGTGCCAGCAGTCTCCCCGGACTGGATAATTCACCCCTCCACTTT
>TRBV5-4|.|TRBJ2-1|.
CASSLDRKHEQFF
TGTGCCAGCAGCTTGGACAGGAAACATGAGCAGTTCTTC
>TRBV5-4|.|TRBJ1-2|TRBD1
CASSFSTGVGRGYTF
TGTGCCAGCAGCTTTTCGACAGGGGTAGGACGGGGCTACACCTTC
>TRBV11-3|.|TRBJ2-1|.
CASSLGQAGSYNEQFF
TGTGCCAGCAGCTTAGGGCAGGCTGGGTCCTACAATGAGCAGTTCTTC
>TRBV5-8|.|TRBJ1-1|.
CASSLWFGDTEAFF
TGTGCCAGCAGCTTGTGGTTCGGGGACACTGAAGCTTTCTTT
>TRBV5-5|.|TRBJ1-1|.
CASSLGPLTEAFF
TGTGCCAGCAGCTTGGGGCCCTTGACTGAAGCTTTCTTT
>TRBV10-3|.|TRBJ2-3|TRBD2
CAITVAGGSTDTQYF
TGTGCCATCACGGTAGCGGGGGGGAGCACAGATACGCAGTATTTT
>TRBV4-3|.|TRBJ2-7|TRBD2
CASSQATSGGAGEQYF
TGCGCCAGCAGCCAAGCCACTAGCGGGGGGGCCGGCGAGCAGTACTTC
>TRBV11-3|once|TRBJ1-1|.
CASATHGGNTEAFF
TGTGCCAGCGCCACACACGGGGGGAACACTGAAGCTTTCTTT
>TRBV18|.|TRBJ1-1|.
CASSSLWRDPRTEAFF
TGTGCCAGCTCATCCCTTTGGAGGGACCCACGGACTGAAGCTTTCTTT
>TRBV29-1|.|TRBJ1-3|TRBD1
CSVEPRTGLSGNTIYF
TGCAGCGTTGAACCCCGGACAGGACTCTCTGGAAACACCATATATTTT
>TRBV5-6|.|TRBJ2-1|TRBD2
CASSPVGGILLNNEQFF
TGTGCCAGCAGCCCGGTGGGGGGGATCCTACTCAACAATGAGCAGTTCTTC
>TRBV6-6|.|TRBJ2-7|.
CASSYPDRGSEQYF
TGTGCCAGCAGTTACCCGGACCGGGGATCGGAGCAGTACTTC
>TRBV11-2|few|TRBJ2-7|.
CASSLARGGYSYEQYF
TGTGCCAGCAGCTTAGCCCGCGGCGGGTATTCCTACGAGCAGTACTTC
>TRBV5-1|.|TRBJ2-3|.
CASRMAGTTDTQYF
TGCGCCAGCAGAATGGCGGGGACCACAGATACGCAGTATTTT
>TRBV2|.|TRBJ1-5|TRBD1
CASRGTGTGGNQPQHF
TGTGCCAGCAGGGGGACAGGAACGGGAGGCAATCAGCCCCAGCATTTT
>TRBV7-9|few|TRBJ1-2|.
CASSSDGYTF
TGTGCCAGCAGCTCCGATGGCTACACCTTC
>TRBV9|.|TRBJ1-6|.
CASSVVESSPLHF
TGTGCCAGCAGCGTAGTTGAGAGTTCACCCCTCCACTTT
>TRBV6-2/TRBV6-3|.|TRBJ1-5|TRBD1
CASSAGQGNQPQHF
TGTGCCAGCAGTGCCGGACAGGGGAATCAGCCCCAGCATTTT
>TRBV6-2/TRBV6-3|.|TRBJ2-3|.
CASSLQGRYLDTQYF
TGTGCCAGCAGTTTACAGGGCCGGTACTTAGATACGCAGTATTTT
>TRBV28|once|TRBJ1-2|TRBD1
CASNPGGQAVGGYTF
TGTGCCAGCAACCCAGGGGGACAGGCCGTGGGGGGCTACACCTTC
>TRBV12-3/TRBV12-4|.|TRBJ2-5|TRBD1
CASSSGGAETQYF
TGTGCCAGCAGTTCAGGGGGCGCCGAGACCCAGTACTTC
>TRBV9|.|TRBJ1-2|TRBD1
CASSVAPDRNYGYTF
TGTGCCAGCAGCGTAGCGCCGGACAGGAACTATGGCTACACCTTC
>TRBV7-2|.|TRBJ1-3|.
CASSISRSGNTIYF
TGTGCCAGCAGCATTAGTCGCTCTGGAAACACCATATATTTT
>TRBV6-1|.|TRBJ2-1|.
CASSSVIGYNEQFF
TGTGCCAGCAGTTCGGTCATCGGGTACAATGAGCAGTTCTTC
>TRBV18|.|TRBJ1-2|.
CASSPPGGLGYGYTF
TGTGCCAGCTCACCACCGGGGGGACTTGGCTATGGCTACACCTTC
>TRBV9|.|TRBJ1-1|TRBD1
CASSVVQGGTEAFF
TGTGCCAGCAGCGTAGTTCAGGGGGGCACTGAAGCTTTCTTT
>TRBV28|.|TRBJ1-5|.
CASSFRGGFTPQHF
TGTGCCAGCAGTTTTCGCGGCGGCTTTACCCCCCAGCATTTT
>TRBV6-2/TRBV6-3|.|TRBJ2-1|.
CASSLTGRNEQFF
TGTGCCAGCAGCTTGACAGGCCGTAATGAGCAGTTCTTC
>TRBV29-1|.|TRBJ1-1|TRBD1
CSVGDRISEAFF
TGCAGCGTTGGGGACAGGATCTCTGAAGCTTTCTTT
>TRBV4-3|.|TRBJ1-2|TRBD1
CASSQSGTGNYGYTF
TGCGCCAGCAGCCAATCCGGGACAGGGAACTATGGCTACACCTTC
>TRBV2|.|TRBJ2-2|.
CANIKKNTGELFF
TGTGCCAACATAAAGAAGAACACCGGGGAGCTGTTTTTT
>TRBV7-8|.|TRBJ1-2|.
CASSSQGNYGYTF
TGTGCCAGCAGCTCTCAGGGGAACTATGGCTACACCTTC
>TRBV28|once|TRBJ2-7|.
CASSLWGGAASSSYEQYF
TGTGCCAGCAGTTTATGGGGGGGGGCAGCTTCGAGCTCCTACGAGCAGTACTTC
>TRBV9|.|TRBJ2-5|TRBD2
CASSVASGSQETQYF
TGTGCCAGCAGCGTAGCCAGCGGGAGTCAAGAGACCCAGTACTTC
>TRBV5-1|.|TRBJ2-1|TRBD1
CASSIQGENNEQFF
TGCGCCAGTTCCATTCAGGGGGAAAACAATGAGCAGTTCTTC
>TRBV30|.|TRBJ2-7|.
CAKGGPSSYEQYF
TGTGCCAAAGGAGGACCGAGCTCCTACGAGCAGTACTTC
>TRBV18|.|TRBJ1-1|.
CASSLSQLTGGTEAFF
TGTGCCAGCTCACTCTCTCAGCTGACAGGTGGAACTGAAGCTTTCTTT
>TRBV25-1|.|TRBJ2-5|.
CASSEYALTGGQETQYF
TGTGCCAGCAGTGAATACGCTTTGACGGGTGGGCAAGAGACCCAGTACTTC
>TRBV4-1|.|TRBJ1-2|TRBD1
CASSWDSFEGGYTF
TGCGCCAGCAGCTGGGACAGCTTTGAAGGTGGCTACACCTTC
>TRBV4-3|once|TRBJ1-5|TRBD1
CASSLGTGDQPQHF
TGCGCCAGCAGCCTTGGGACAGGGGATCAGCCCCAGCATTTT
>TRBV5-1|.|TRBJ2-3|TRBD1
CASSPLLTGGTDTQYF
TGCGCCAGCAGCCCTCTTCTCACAGGGGGCACAGATACGCAGTATTTT
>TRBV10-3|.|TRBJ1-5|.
CAISDERSRDQPQHF
TGTGCCATCAGTGACGAGAGGTCGCGTGATCAGCCCCAGCATTTT
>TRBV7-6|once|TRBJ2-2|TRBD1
CASSLARGQLFF
TGTGCCAGCAGCTTAGCCAGGGGGCAACTGTTTTTT
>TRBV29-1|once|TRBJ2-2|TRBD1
CSVRDSRNTGELFF
TGCAGCGTCAGGGACAGTCGGAACACCGGGGAGCTGTTTTTT
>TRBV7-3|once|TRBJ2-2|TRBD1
CASSLDRDAGELFF
TGTGCCAGCAGCCTCGACAGGGACGCCGGGGAGCTGTTTTTT
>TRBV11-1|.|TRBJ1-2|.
CASSSQYGYTF
TGTGCCAGCAGCTCGCAGTATGGCTACACCTTC
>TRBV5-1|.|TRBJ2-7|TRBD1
CASSLRQGSNEQYF
TGCGCCAGCAGCTTGAGACAGGGTAGCAACGAGCAGTACTTC
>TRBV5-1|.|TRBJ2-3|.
CASSLGNSGTDTQYF
TGCGCCAGCAGCCTGGGTAATAGCGGCACAGATACGCAGTATTTT
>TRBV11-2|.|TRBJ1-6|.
CASSSVELSNSPLHF
TGTGCCAGCAGCTCAGTAGAGCTTAGCAATTCACCCCTCCACTTT
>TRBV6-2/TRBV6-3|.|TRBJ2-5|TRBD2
CASSTKTSGGRTQYF
TGTGCCAGCAGTACTAAGACTAGCGGGGGGCGGACCCAGTACTTC
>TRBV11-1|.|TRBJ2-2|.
CASSLSQQVYPGELFF
TGTGCCAGCAGCTTATCGCAGCAGGTGTACCCCGGGGAGCTGTTTTTT
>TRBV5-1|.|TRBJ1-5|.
CASSLGPIGNQPQHF
TGCGCCAGCAGCTTGGGCCCAATAGGCAATCAGCCCCAGCATTTT
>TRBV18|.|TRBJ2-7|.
CASSPYSRGSNEQYF
TGTGCCAGCTCACCATATAGCAGGGGTTCGAACGAGCAGTACTTC
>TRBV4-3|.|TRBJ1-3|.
CASSHNTVGNTIYF
TGCGCCAGCAGCCATAACACAGTTGGAAACACCATATATTTT
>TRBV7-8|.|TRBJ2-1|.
CASSPRRGFRNEQFF
TGTGCCAGCAGCCCCCGCAGAGGCTTTCGCAATGAGCAGTTCTTC
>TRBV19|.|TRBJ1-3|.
CASRMVGRSGNTIYF
TGTGCCAGTAGGATGGTGGGGCGCTCTGGAAACACCATATATTTT